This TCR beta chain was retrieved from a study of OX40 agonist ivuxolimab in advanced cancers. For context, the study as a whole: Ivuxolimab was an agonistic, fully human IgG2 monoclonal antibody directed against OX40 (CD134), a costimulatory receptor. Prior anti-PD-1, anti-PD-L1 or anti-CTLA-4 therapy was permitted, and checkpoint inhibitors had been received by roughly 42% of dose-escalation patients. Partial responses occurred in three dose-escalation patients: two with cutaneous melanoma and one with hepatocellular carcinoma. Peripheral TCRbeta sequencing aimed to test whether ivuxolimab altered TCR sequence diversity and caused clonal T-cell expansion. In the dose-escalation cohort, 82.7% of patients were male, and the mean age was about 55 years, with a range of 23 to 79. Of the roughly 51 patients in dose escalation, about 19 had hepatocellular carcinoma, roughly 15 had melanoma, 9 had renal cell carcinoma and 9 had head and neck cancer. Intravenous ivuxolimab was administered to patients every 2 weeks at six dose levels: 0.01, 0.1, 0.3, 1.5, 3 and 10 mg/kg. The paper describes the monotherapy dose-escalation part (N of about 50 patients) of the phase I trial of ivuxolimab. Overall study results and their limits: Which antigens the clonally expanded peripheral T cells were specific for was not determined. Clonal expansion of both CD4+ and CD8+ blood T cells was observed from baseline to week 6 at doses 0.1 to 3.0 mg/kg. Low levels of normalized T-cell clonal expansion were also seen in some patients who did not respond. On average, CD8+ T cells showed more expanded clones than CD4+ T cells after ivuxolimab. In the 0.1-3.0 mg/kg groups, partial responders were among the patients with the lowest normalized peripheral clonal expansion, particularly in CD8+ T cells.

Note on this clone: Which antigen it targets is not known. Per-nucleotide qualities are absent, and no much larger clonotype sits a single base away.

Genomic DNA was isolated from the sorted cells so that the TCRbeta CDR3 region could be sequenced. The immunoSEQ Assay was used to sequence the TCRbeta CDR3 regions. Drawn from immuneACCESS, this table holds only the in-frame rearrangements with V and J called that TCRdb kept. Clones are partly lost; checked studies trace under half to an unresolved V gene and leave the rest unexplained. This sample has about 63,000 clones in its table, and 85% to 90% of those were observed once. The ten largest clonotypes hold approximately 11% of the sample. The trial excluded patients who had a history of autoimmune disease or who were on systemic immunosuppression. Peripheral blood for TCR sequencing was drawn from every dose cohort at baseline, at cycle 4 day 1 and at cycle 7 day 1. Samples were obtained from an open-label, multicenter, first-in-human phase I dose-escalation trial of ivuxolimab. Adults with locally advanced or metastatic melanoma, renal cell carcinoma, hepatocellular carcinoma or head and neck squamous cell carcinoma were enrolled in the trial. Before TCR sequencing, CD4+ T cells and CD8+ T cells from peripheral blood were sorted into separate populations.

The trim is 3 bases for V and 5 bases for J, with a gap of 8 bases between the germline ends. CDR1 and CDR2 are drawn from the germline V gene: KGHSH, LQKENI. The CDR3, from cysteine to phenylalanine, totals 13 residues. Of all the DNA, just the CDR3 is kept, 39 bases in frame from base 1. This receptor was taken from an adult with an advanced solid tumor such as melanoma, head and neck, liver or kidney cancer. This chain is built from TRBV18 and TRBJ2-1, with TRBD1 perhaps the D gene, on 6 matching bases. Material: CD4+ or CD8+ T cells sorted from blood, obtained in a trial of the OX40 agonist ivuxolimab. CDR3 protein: CASSPQGNNEQFF. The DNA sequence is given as TGTGCCAGCTCACCCCAGGGGAACAATGAGCAGTTCTTC.